This T cell receptor (beta chain) originates from a study of lymphopenia after photon versus proton radiotherapy. Study results and caveats: Larger post-nadir TCR diversity loss correlated inversely with survival in deceased patients. Oligoclonal CD8+ Temra expansion after nadir drove photon patients' diversity drop.

A remark on this clone: Its cognate antigen is unknown.

The method was immunoSEQ multiplex PCR; TCRdb's version includes in-frame clones alone and lacks a portion of them. Of 60,000 to 75,000 clones detected, approximately 83% appear once; the ten largest clones hold roughly 2.1%. V was shortened by 1 base and J by 4 bases, with 6 bases between the two germline ends. CDR1 and CDR2 (germline): SGHVS, FQNEAQ. This CDR3 region has 13 residues. The chain combines TRBV7-8 with TRBJ2-3; D uncertain. Sample: peripheral blood, taken from a patient treated with photon-based radiotherapy. This TCR came from a middle-aged man with gastric cancer. CDR3 amino acids: CASSLGPADTQYF. The CDR3 region has the DNA TGTGCCAGCAGCTTAGGGCCGGCAGATACGCAGTATTTT.